One T cell receptor (beta chain) is described in this entry. Its cognate antigen has yet to be identified. The sample holds no much larger clone one base away, and base qualities are not on file. The germline V gene specifies SGHTA as CDR1 and FQGNSA as CDR2. V is reduced by 5 bases and J by 2 bases, leaving a spacing of 10 bases between them. The CDR3, cysteine through phenylalanine, is 13 amino acids long. The read is trimmed to its CDR3 DNA, 39 bases read in frame from base 1. Each collaborating institution followed its own protocols to collect whole blood in K2EDTA tubes. Collaborator samples were shipped for TCRbeta analysis as frozen whole blood, isolated PBMCs, or DNA extracted from either sample type. This specimen comes from a study of blood T cell repertoires in COVID-19 (TCRdb year 2020). With regard to the full study: Collaborator samples came from the United States, Italy and Spain and covered acute and convalescent phases of COVID-19. The material from the prospective study consisted of cDNA or gDNA derived from T cells, B-cell-depleted T cells, or PBMCs. The dataset comprised deeply sampled blood TCRbeta repertoires from subjects exposed to, actively infected with, or recovered from COVID-19. The repertoires were released in a freely available public database meant as a resource for research on the immune response to SARS-CoV-2. The samples were drawn from two sources: the first 160 participants of the ongoing ImmuneRACE study, and 1,200 or so subjects contributed by 6 global collaborators. Sample metadata almost always included a de-identified subject ID, COVID-19 status, age in years and sex. Where HLA class I and class II types were available, the types were taken from metadata supplied by the sample provider, not from assay-based typing.

Overall study results and their limits: The amount of clinical and demographic metadata varied by source and participant and was provided uncurated.

TCRbeta CDR3 regions were amplified from genomic DNA using the immunoSEQ Assay, a bias-controlled multiplex PCR. The source study handled its data this way. Nucleated cell counts per sample were estimated from amplification of reference gene primers within the assay. To quantify the absolute abundance of each unique TCRbeta CDR3 rearrangement, sequence reads were collapsed and filtered. Productive Simpson clonality was computed per sample as the square root of Simpson's diversity index over productive rearrangements. Sourced from immuneACCESS, this table was stored by TCRdb with only in-frame sequences that have V and J called. A share of the clones is absent; for the studies checked, an unresolved V gene accounts for under half, and the remainder has no known explanation. V and J calls and clone size are given by that table; D and trimming were obtained from the DNA. Recorded for this sample are approximately 10,000 clones; 75% to 90% of them occurred a single time. Of the sample, around 4.4% is held by the ten largest clones.

The chain links TRBV7-2 with TRBJ2-7; a tentative D match to TRBD1 spans 6 bases. The sample was peripheral blood. The sequence came from a human donor in a cohort sampled during active COVID-19. The DNA reads TGTGCCAGCAGCCTAACAGGGACCTACGAGCAGTACTTC. Its protein product is CASSLTGTYEQYF.